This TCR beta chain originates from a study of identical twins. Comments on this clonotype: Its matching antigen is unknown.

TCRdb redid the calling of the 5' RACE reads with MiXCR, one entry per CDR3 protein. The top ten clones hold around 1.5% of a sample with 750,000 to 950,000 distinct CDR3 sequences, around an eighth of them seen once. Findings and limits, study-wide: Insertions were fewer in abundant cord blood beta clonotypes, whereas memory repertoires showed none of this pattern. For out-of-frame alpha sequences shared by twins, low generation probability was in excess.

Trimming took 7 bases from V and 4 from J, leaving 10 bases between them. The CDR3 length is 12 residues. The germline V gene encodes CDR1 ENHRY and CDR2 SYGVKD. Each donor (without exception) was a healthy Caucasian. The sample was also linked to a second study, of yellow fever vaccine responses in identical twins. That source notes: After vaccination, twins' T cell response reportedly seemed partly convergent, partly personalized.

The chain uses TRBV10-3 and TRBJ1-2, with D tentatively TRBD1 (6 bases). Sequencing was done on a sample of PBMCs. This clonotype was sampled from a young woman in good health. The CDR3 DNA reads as TGTGCCATCAAGGGGGAGAGCTATGGCTACACCTTC. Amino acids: CAIKGESYGYTF.